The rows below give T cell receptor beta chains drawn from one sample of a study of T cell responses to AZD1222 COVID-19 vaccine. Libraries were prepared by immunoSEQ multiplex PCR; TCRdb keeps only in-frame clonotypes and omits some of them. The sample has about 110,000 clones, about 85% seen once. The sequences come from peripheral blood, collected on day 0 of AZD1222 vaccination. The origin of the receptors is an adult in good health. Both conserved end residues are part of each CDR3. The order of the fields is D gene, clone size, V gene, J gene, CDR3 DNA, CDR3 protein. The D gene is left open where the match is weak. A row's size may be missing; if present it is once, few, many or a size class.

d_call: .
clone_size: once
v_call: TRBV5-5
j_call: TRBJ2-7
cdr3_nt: TGTGCCAGCAGCCCCCCTCGGGGCTCCTACGAGCAGTACTTC
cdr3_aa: CASSPPRGSYEQYF

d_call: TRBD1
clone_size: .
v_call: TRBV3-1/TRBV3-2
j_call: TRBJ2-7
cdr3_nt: TGTGCCAGCAGCCTGTTACAGGGGAGCTCCTACGAGCAGTACTTC
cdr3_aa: CASSLLQGSSYEQYF

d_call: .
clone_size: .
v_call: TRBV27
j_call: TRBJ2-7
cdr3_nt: TGTGCCAGCAGTTTTTGGGCAGGGGTCCCCTACGAGCAGTACTTC
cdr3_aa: CASSFWAGVPYEQYF

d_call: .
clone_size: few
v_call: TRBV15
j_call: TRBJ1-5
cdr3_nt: TGTGCCACCAGCAGAGACCTCAGGGTGCAGCCCCAGCATTTT
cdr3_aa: CATSRDLRVQPQHF

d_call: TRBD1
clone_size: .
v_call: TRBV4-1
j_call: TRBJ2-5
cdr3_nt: TGCGCCAGCAGCCAAGATTCGGCAGGGGGCCAAGAGACCCAGTACTTC
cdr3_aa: CASSQDSAGGQETQYF

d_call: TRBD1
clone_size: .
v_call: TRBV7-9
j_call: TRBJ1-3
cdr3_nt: TGTGCCAGCAGCTCGGGACAGGATCTTGGAAACACCATATATTTT
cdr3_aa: CASSSGQDLGNTIYF

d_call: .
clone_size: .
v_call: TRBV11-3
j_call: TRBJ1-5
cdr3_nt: TGTGCCAGCAGCTTATCGAGCAATCAGCCCCAGCATTTT
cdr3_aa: CASSLSSNQPQHF

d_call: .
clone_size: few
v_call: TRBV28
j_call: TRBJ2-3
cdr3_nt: TGTGCCAGCAGTACAACTCCGGGGCCCTCTCGGGATACGCAGTATTTT
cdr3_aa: CASSTTPGPSRDTQYF

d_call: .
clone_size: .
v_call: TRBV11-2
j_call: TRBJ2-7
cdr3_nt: TGTGCCAGCAGCTTAGCACAAGTCACCTACGAGCAGTACTTC
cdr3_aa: CASSLAQVTYEQYF

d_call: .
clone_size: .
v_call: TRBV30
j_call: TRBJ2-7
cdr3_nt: TGTGCCTGGAGGTCACAGTTTGACGAGCAGTACTTC
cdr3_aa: CAWRSQFDEQYF

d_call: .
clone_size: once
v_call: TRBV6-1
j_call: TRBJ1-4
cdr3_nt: TGTGCCAGCAGTGAATTAGATGAAAAACTGTTTTTT
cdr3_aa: CASSELDEKLFF

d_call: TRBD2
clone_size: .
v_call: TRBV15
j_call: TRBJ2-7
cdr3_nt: TGTGCCACCAGCAGAGATATGACGGGAGGGCACTACGAGCAGTACTTC
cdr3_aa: CATSRDMTGGHYEQYF

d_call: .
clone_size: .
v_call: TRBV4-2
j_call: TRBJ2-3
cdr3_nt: TGTGCCAGCGGAGGGCCCCCGGGCACAGATACGCAGTATTTT
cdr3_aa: CASGGPPGTDTQYF

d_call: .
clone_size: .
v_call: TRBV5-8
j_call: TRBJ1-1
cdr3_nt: TGTGCCAGCAGCTCGGACCGAGGGGGGGTGGAGAACACTGAAGCTTTCTTT
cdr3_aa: CASSSDRGGVENTEAFF

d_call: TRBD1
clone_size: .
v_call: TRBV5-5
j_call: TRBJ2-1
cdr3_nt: TGTGCCAGCAGGGGGGACAGGGGGCCAGAAAAGAATGAGCAGTTCTTC
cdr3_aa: CASRGDRGPEKNEQFF

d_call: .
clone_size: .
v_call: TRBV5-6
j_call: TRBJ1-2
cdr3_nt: TGTGCCAGCAGCTTGGGATCTGGTTTTAACTATGGCTACACCTTC
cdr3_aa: CASSLGSGFNYGYTF

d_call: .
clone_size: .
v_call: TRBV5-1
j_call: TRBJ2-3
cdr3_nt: TGCGCCAGCAGCCCAAGCGGGAGCACAGATACGCAGTATTTT
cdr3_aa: CASSPSGSTDTQYF

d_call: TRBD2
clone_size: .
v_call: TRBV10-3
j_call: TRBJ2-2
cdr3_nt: TGTGCCACAACCTCGACTAGCGGGGGGGCGAACACCGGGGAGCTGTTTTTT
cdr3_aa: CATTSTSGGANTGELFF

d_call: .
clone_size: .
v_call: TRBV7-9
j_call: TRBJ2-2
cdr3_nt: TGTGCCAGCAGCTTAGGAGGAGGGGGGAACACCGGGGAGCTGTTTTTT
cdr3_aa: CASSLGGGGNTGELFF

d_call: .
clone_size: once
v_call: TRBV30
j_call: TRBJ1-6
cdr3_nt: TGTGCCTGGAGTGTTTCGACAGCGTCCCCCCCCCGCTTT
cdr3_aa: CAWSVSTASPPRF

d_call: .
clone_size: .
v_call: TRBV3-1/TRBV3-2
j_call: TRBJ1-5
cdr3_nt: TGTGCCAGCAGCCTAGGAGGGGGGGGCAATCAGCCCCAGCATTTT
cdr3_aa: CASSLGGGGNQPQHF

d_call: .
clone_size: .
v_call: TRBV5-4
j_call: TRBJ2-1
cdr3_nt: TGTGCCAGCAGCTACAGAGGAAACAATGAGCAGTTCTTC
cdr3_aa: CASSYRGNNEQFF

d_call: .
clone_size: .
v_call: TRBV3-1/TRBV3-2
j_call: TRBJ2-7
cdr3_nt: TGTGCCAGCAGCCAAGATAAGAGGGGAAGCTCCTACGAGCAGTACTTC
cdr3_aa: CASSQDKRGSSYEQYF

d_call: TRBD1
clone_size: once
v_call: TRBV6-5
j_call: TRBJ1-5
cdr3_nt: TGTGCCAGCAGAAGAATCCAGGGGGCCCAGCCCCAGCATTTT
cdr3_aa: CASRRIQGAQPQHF